This note documents a single T cell receptor beta chain sequence. Its antigen remains unknown. The CDR3 is made up of 16 amino acids. Trimming removed 0 bases from V and 0 bases from J, with 11 bases in between. Germline-derived CDR1 and CDR2 are MGHRA and YSYEKL. Vbeta (60) and Jbeta (13) primers were used in the PCR. Sequenced by immunoSEQ multiplex PCR; TCRdb stores in-frame clones only, minus some. The sample holds about 94,000 clones, roughly 80% seen once. Absent from the records is this donor's CMV serostatus. This record belongs to a study of cytomegalovirus exposure and HLA in healthy donors. Study-level results: For presence/absence analyses, sequencing depth was assumed to be roughly uniform across donors. A highly shared variant cluster was judged a likely technical artifact.

Material: PBMCs. The sequence derives from a human donor in good health. V usage is TRBV4-1 and J usage is TRBJ1-2; D is unclear. Here the CDR3 reads CASSQDRPGTNYGYTF. In DNA, the CDR3 is TGCGCCAGCAGCCAAGATAGACCAGGTACTAACTATGGCTACACCTTC.